The rows below give T cell receptor beta chains drawn from one sample of a study of cytomegalovirus exposure and HLA in healthy donors. The repertoire was sequenced with immunoSEQ multiplex PCR; TCRdb's copy has only in-frame clones and lacks some. The table has about 210,000 clones, around three quarters seen once. Sequencing input: PBMCs. The receptors shown here come from a woman aged 25 to 39 in good health and CMV-seropositive. Each CDR3 is given with its conserved first and last residue. D genes are given only for firm matches. Rows may omit the clone size; those that give it use once, few, many or a size class.

j_call	clone_size	d_call	v_call	cdr3_aa	cdr3_nt
TRBJ2-2	.	TRBD2	TRBV6-5	CASSPLAGGPGELFF	TGTGCCAGCAGTCCCCTAGCGGGGGGGCCCGGGGAGCTGTTTTTT
TRBJ2-1	once	TRBD2	TRBV7-8	CASSSRASGSASSYNEQFF	TGTGCCAGCAGCTCAAGGGCTAGCGGGAGTGCGAGCTCCTACAATGAGCAGTTCTTC
TRBJ1-5	.	TRBD1	TRBV6-5	CASSYTRDRGQPQHF	TGTGCCAGCAGTTACACACGGGACAGGGGCCAGCCCCAGCATTTT
TRBJ2-1	few	TRBD2	TRBV7-3	CASSLALAGGNEQFF	TGTGCCAGCAGCTTAGCACTAGCGGGAGGCAATGAGCAGTTCTTC
TRBJ2-7	few	.	TRBV10-1	CASSESPRAGIYEQYF	TGCGCCAGCAGTGAGTCGCCCCGGGCGGGGATCTACGAGCAGTACTTC
TRBJ2-7	.	.	TRBV7-6	CASSLGTTVTYEQYF	TGTGCCAGCAGCTTAGGGACTACAGTGACCTACGAGCAGTACTTC
TRBJ2-1	.	TRBD2	TRBV6-6	CASSFGLAGGPEQFF	TGTGCCAGCAGTTTCGGACTAGCGGGAGGGCCTGAGCAGTTCTTC
TRBJ2-7	few	.	TRBV30	CAWSPRQSYEQYF	TGTGCCTGGAGTCCAAGACAATCCTACGAGCAGTACTTC
TRBJ1-5	few	TRBD1	TRBV28	CASSFEGASNQPQHF	TGTGCCAGCAGTTTCGAGGGGGCGAGCAATCAGCCCCAGCATTTT
TRBJ2-2	.	TRBD2	TRBV4-1	CASSREGVRGVYAGELFF	TGCGCCAGCAGCCGGGAGGGGGTGCGGGGGGTTTATGCCGGGGAGCTGTTTTTT
TRBJ2-3	.	TRBD2	TRBV2	CASSYGLAVQIRGDTQYF	TGTGCCAGCAGCTACGGACTAGCGGTTCAAATTCGGGGGGATACGCAGTATTTT
TRBJ1-6	.	.	TRBV28	CASCSPRVIGSPLHF	TGTGCCAGCTGTAGTCCCAGGGTGATAGGTTCACCCCTCCACTTT
TRBJ2-3	.	TRBD2	TRBV28	CASSLAGRSTDTQYF	TGTGCCAGCAGCCTAGCGGGACGGAGCACAGATACGCAGTATTTT
TRBJ2-7	.	.	TRBV11-2	CASSPSPGVSYEQYF	TGTGCCAGCAGCCCCTCGCCGGGGGTCTCCTACGAGCAGTACTTC
TRBJ2-7	.	.	TRBV30	CAWRRKGVIDEQYF	TGTGCCTGGAGACGAAAGGGGGTAATAGACGAGCAGTACTTC
TRBJ1-3	.	.	TRBV4-3	CASSQDRGYTIYF	TGCGCCAGCAGCCAAGATCGAGGGTACACCATATATTTT
TRBJ1-2	once	.	TRBV28	CASSFQSGYGYTF	TGTGCCAGCAGTTTTCAGTCCGGGTATGGCTACACCTTC
TRBJ1-6	.	TRBD1	TRBV5-6	CASSLGGGPKKSPLHF	TGTGCCAGCAGCTTGGGAGGGGGCCCCAAGAAGTCACCCCTCCACTTT
TRBJ2-2	.	.	TRBV2	CASRETQNTGELFF	TGTGCCAGCAGGGAGACTCAGAACACCGGGGAGCTGTTTTTT
TRBJ2-3	.	TRBD2	TRBV19	CASSGTSGSPADTQYF	TGTGCCAGTAGTGGGACTAGCGGGAGTCCGGCAGATACGCAGTATTTT
TRBJ1-3	.	TRBD1	TRBV7-2	CASSLRTGSGNTIYF	TGTGCCAGCAGCTTGCGGACAGGTTCTGGAAACACCATATATTTT
TRBJ1-2	once	.	TRBV5-6	CASSLDVGGMDGYTF	TGTGCCAGCAGCTTGGATGTGGGGGGGATGGATGGCTACACCTTC
TRBJ2-6	once	.	TRBV7-8	CASSLDRAGANVLTF	TGTGCCAGCAGCTTAGACAGGGCCGGGGCCAACGTCCTGACTTTC
TRBJ1-5	.	.	TRBV6-6	CASGQGSQPQHF	TGTGCCAGCGGGCAGGGCTCACAGCCCCAGCATTTT
TRBJ2-7	once	.	TRBV13	CASSFPGSSYEQYF	TGTGCCAGCAGCTTTCCGGGGAGCTCCTACGAGCAGTACTTC
TRBJ1-1	.	TRBD1	TRBV19	CASSAGTGVRTEAFF	TGTGCCAGTAGTGCCGGGACAGGGGTTCGGACTGAAGCTTTCTTT
TRBJ2-5	.	.	TRBV7-2	CASSGGGAFLKTQYF	TGTGCCAGCAGCGGGGGAGGAGCATTCCTGAAGACCCAGTACTTC
TRBJ2-1	.	.	TRBV4-1	CASSQSPGNEQFF	TGCGCCAGCAGCCAATCGCCCGGGAATGAGCAGTTCTTC
TRBJ2-1	.	TRBD2	TRBV18	CASSEVAGVYNEQFF	TGTGCCAGCTCAGAGGTAGCGGGAGTGTACAATGAGCAGTTCTTC
TRBJ2-7	.	TRBD2	TRBV9	CASSVGVSGSYEQYF	TGTGCCAGCAGCGTAGGGGTTAGCGGGAGCTACGAGCAGTACTTC
TRBJ2-5	once	TRBD1	TRBV7-2	CASSHRDRGRMKETQYF	TGTGCCAGCAGCCACCGGGACAGGGGGCGGATGAAAGAGACCCAGTACTTC
TRBJ1-3	.	.	TRBV7-8	CASSLDTGNTIYF	TGTGCCAGCAGCTTAGACACTGGAAACACCATATATTTT
TRBJ2-7	.	.	TRBV5-4	CAMTRGGSYEQYF	TGTGCCATGACGAGGGGGGGGAGCTACGAGCAGTACTTC
TRBJ1-5	.	TRBD1	TRBV28	CASSPGKQGTGQPQHF	TGTGCCAGCAGTCCAGGAAAACAGGGGACAGGCCAGCCCCAGCATTTT
TRBJ2-7	.	TRBD1	TRBV5-6	CASSLKLTGARNEQYF	TGTGCCAGCAGCCTAAAATTGACAGGGGCGAGGAACGAGCAGTACTTC
TRBJ2-1	few	.	TRBV15	CATSSPPGEEQFF	TGTGCCACCAGCAGCCCCCCGGGGGAGGAGCAGTTCTTC
TRBJ2-7	.	.	TRBV14	CASSQTRGYEQYF	TGTGCCAGCAGCCAGACCAGAGGCTACGAGCAGTACTTC
TRBJ2-5	.	TRBD1	TRBV30	CAWSADRAQETQYF	TGTGCCTGGAGCGCGGACAGGGCCCAAGAGACCCAGTACTTC
TRBJ2-3	.	TRBD2	TRBV6-1	CASSVGGRTDTQYF	TGTGCCAGCAGTGTCGGGGGGAGGACAGATACGCAGTATTTT
TRBJ2-5	few	.	TRBV28	CASTFAAGQETQYF	TGTGCCAGCACATTCGCCGCGGGGCAAGAGACCCAGTACTTC
TRBJ2-4	.	TRBD1	TRBV29-1	CSFRQGENIQYF	TGCAGCTTCCGACAGGGGGAAAACATTCAGTACTTC
TRBJ2-1	.	TRBD1	TRBV5-6	CASTGTGDNEQFF	TGTGCCAGCACGGGGACAGGCGACAATGAGCAGTTCTTC
TRBJ2-7	.	TRBD1	TRBV7-2	CASSLGTGLYYEQYF	TGTGCCAGCAGCTTAGGGACAGGTCTCTACTACGAGCAGTACTTC
TRBJ2-5	.	TRBD2	TRBV5-1	CASSLSASGRQETQYF	TGCGCCAGCAGCTTGTCTGCAAGCGGGAGACAAGAGACCCAGTACTTC
TRBJ2-2	.	.	TRBV11-2	CASSFGVNTGELFF	TGTGCCAGCAGCTTTGGAGTTAACACCGGGGAGCTGTTTTTT
TRBJ2-7	.	TRBD1	TRBV28	CASSRTGPTYEQYF	TGTGCCAGCAGTCGGACAGGTCCCACCTACGAGCAGTACTTC
TRBJ1-1	.	.	TRBV7-9	CASRLGTSSTEAFF	TGTGCCAGCAGGTTGGGGACTTCCAGCACTGAAGCTTTCTTT
TRBJ1-5	.	TRBD1	TRBV27	CASGQGDQPQHF	TGTGCCAGCGGACAGGGAGATCAGCCCCAGCATTTT
TRBJ1-2	.	TRBD1	TRBV4-1	CASSQGRDRGLYGYTF	TGCGCCAGCAGCCAAGGCCGGGACAGGGGGCTCTATGGCTACACCTTC
TRBJ1-2	.	TRBD1	TRBV6-1	CASSEGTGGLYGYTF	TGTGCCAGCAGTGAAGGGACAGGGGGGCTCTATGGCTACACCTTC
TRBJ2-7	.	.	TRBV7-9	CASSPRTHEQYF	TGTGCCAGCAGCCCTCGGACACACGAGCAGTACTTC
TRBJ2-5	.	TRBD1	TRBV7-8	CASSWDRVKGETQYF	TGTGCCAGCAGCTGGGACAGGGTTAAAGGGGAGACCCAGTACTTC
TRBJ2-6	few	TRBD2	TRBV25-1	CASRTSGGGGVLTF	TGTGCCAGCAGGACTAGCGGGGGGGGCGGGGTCCTGACTTTC
TRBJ1-2	few	.	TRBV10-3	CAISGREGYGYTF	TGTGCCATCAGTGGCCGAGAGGGCTATGGCTACACCTTC
TRBJ2-3	few	TRBD2	TRBV12-5	CASGPGLAGDTQYF	TGTGCTAGTGGACCGGGACTAGCGGGGGATACGCAGTATTTT
TRBJ2-5	.	TRBD2	TRBV7-2	CASSLARLAGDRETQYF	TGTGCCAGCAGCTTAGCGCGGCTAGCGGGGGATCGGGAGACCCAGTACTTC
TRBJ2-3	.	.	TRBV6-5	CASSWGRAYTDTQYF	TGTGCCAGCAGTTGGGGCAGGGCGTACACAGATACGCAGTATTTT
TRBJ1-1	.	.	TRBV7-2	CASSIQRGTEAFF	TGTGCCAGCAGCATCCAAAGGGGCACTGAAGCTTTCTTT
TRBJ2-7	.	.	TRBV5-1	CASSLGSSVSIYEQYF	TGCGCCAGCAGCTTGGGGTCTAGCGTTAGTATCTACGAGCAGTACTTC
TRBJ2-5	.	.	TRBV29-1	CSVRDSYWETQYF	TGCAGCGTCCGGGACTCTTACTGGGAGACCCAGTACTTC